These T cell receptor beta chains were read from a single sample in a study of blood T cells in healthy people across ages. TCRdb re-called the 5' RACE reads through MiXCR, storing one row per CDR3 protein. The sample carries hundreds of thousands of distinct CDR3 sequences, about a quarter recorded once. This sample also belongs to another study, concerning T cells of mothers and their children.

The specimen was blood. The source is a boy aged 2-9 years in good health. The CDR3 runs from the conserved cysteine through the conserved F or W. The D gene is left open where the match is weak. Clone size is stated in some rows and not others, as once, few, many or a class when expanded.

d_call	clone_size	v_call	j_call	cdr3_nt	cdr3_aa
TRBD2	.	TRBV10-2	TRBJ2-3	TGCGCCAGCAGTGAGTCTAGTTCAGCGGGGGGGCCGGATACGCAGTATTTT	CASSESSSAGGPDTQYF
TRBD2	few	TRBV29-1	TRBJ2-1	TGCAGCGTTGAAGGTAGCCTAGCGGGAGGGATAAATGAGCAGTTCTTC	CSVEGSLAGGINEQFF
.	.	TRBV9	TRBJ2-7	TGTGCCAGCAGCGTAGAAGGACAGAGCTTCTACGAGCAGTACTTC	CASSVEGQSFYEQYF
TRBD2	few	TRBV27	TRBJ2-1	TGTGCCAGCAGTCCCATGGGGTTAGCGGGAGTTCTACCCAATGAGCAGTTCTTC	CASSPMGLAGVLPNEQFF
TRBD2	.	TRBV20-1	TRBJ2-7	TGCAGTGCTTGGACTAGCGGGGGGGCCGGGTACGAGCAGTACTTC	CSAWTSGGAGYEQYF
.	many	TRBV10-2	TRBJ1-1	TGCGCCAGCCAAGGGGAGGGGAACACTGAAGCTTTCTTT	CASQGEGNTEAFF
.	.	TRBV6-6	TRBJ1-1	TGTGCCAGCATCCAGGACACTGAAGCTTTCTTT	CASIQDTEAFF
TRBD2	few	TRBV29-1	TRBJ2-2	TGCAGCGTTGCACCGGGACTACGCACCGGGGAGCTGTTTTTT	CSVAPGLRTGELFF
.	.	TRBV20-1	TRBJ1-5	TGCAGTGCTTCCGTAGGGAATCGCAATCAGCCCCAGCATTTT	CSASVGNRNQPQHF
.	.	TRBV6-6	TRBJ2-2	TGTGCCAGCAGCCCCCTTAGAGGGACCGGGGAGCTGTTTTTT	CASSPLRGTGELFF
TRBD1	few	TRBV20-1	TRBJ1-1	TGCAGTGCTAGAGGGTGGGACAGGCCGAACACTGAAGCTTTCTTT	CSARGWDRPNTEAFF
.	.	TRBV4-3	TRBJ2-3	TGCGCCAGCAGCCAAGACCCCCTCAAGGCAGATACGCAGTATTTT	CASSQDPLKADTQYF
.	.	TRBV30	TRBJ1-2	TGTGCCTGGAACAGGGCTGACTATGGCTACACCTTC	CAWNRADYGYTF
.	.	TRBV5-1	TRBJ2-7	TGCGCCAGCAGCCCCCGGGTGGACAGTTACGAACAGTACTTC	CASSPRVDSYEQYF
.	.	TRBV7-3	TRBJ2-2	TGTGCCAGCAGCCCGTCCGTCAACACCGGGCAGCTGTTTTTT	CASSPSVNTGQLFF
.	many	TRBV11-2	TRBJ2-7	TGTGCCAGCAGCTTACTCCAGACCTACGAGCAGTACTTC	CASSLLQTYEQYF
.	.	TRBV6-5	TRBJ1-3	TGTGCCAGCAGTTACTCTCGGTCTGGAAACACCATATATTTT	CASSYSRSGNTIYF
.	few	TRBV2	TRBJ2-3	TGTGCCAGCAGTGAAAAAGGGCAGGGAACTTATACAGATACGCAGTATTTT	CASSEKGQGTYTDTQYF
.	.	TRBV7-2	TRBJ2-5	TGTGCCAGCAGCTCCGGGGGCTACTGGTACCAAGAGACCCAGTACTTC	CASSSGGYWYQETQYF